This T cell receptor beta chain was obtained from a study of T-cell memory formation after mild COVID-19. At the level of the study: TCR clusters largely stayed donor specific. Findings of the study overall: Shrinking CD4+ clones were chiefly CM and EM; CD8+ ones were chiefly EMRA.

Concerning this clonotype itself: Its antigen is not identified.

One entry per CDR3 protein results from TCRdb running MiXCR on the 5' RACE reads. The sample has about 400,000 distinct CDR3 sequences; approximately 19% are singletons. V was shortened by 0 bases and J by 4 bases, with 9 bases between the two germline ends. This CDR3 spans 14 amino acids. CDR1 and CDR2 from the germline V gene are SGDLS and YYNGEE. The receptor was isolated from a man between 18 and 29 years old who had mild COVID-19 (a few samples of this study predate the infection). Cell type and time point are not known. The chain recombines TRBV9 with TRBJ2-3; possibly TRBD2 for D (5 bases). Sequencing was done on a sample of PBMCs or a T cell subset sorted from them (not recorded which). The CDR3 nucleotides are TGTGCCAGCAGCGTAGGGGCTAGCCCAGATACGCAGTATTTT. It is translated as CASSVGASPDTQYF. The variable domain in full, with the rest retrieved from reference TRBV9 and TRBJ2-3, is DSGVTQTPKHLITATGQRVTLRCSPRSGDLSVYWYQQSLDQGLQFLIQYYNGEERAKGNILERFSAQQFPDLHSELNLSSLELGDSALYFCASSVGASPDTQYFGPGTRLTVL.